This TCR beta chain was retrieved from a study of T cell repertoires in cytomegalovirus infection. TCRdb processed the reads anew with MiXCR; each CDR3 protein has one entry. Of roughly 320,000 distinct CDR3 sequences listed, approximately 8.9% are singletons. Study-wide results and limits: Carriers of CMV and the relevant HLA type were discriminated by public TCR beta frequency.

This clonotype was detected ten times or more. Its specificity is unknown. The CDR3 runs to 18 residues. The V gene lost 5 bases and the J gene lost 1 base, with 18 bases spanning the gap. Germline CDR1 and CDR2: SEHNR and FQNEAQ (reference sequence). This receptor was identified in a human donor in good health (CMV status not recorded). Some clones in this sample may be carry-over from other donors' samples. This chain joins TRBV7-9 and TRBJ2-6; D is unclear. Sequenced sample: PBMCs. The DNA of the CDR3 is TGTGCCAGCAGCCAAGTTGGGGTCCCCCCTTCTGGGGCCAACGTCCTGACTTTC. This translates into CASSQVGVPPSGANVLTF.